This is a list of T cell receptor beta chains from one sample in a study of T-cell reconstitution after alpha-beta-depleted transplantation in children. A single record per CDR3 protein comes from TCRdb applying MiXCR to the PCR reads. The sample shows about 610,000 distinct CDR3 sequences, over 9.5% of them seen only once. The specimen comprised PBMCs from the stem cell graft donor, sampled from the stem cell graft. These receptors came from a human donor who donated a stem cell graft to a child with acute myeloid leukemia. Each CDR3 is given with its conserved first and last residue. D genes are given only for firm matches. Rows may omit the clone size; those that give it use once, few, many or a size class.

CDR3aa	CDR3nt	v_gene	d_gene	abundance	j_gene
CASSSQRTNTGELFF	TGTGCCAGCAGCTCCCAGCGCACGAACACCGGGGAGCTGTTTTTT	TRBV7-9	NA	few	TRBJ2-2
CASSQGPLAAGSPYEQYF	TGTGCCAGCAGCCAAGGGCCACTTGCGGCTGGATCCCCCTACGAGCAGTACTTC	TRBV4-2	NA	many	TRBJ2-7
CASSLEQAAYEQYF	TGTGCCAGCAGCTTGGAACAGGCCGCCTACGAGCAGTACTTC	TRBV5-4	NA	NA	TRBJ2-7
CASSQGQGEAGELFF	TGTGCCAGCAGCCAGGGACAGGGGGAGGCCGGGGAGCTGTTTTTT	TRBV4-2	TRBD1	NA	TRBJ2-2
CASSEGSLETQYF	TGTGCCAGCAGCGAAGGGAGTTTGGAGACCCAGTACTTC	TRBV7-8	NA	NA	TRBJ2-5
CASGQSAGRDIQYF	TGTGCCAGCGGACAATCGGCTGGGAGGGACATTCAGTACTTC	TRBV28	TRBD2	few	TRBJ2-4
CATRGQGVRHEQYF	TGTGCCACAAGAGGACAGGGGGTCCGCCACGAGCAGTACTTC	TRBV10-3	TRBD1	many	TRBJ2-7
CASSQDIGQPQHF	TGTGCCAGCAGCCAAGACATTGGACAGCCCCAGCATTTT	TRBV4-2	NA	many	TRBJ1-5
CASSPGLLYQETQYF	TGTGCCAGCAGCCCGGGACTCCTGTACCAAGAGACCCAGTACTTC	TRBV7-2	NA	NA	TRBJ2-5
CATSGRLYEQYF	TGTGCCACCAGCGGGAGGTTGTACGAGCAGTACTTC	TRBV12-3/TRBV12-4	TRBD2	NA	TRBJ2-7
CASSFGLAGYEQYF	TGTGCCAGCAGTTTCGGACTAGCGGGATACGAGCAGTACTTC	TRBV12-3/TRBV12-4	TRBD2	many	TRBJ2-7
CASSVRGGPYGYTF	TGTGCCAGCAGCGTACGCGGGGGCCCCTATGGCTACACCTTC	TRBV9	NA	few	TRBJ1-2
CASSIRPPENTEAFF	TGTGCCAGTAGTATTCGACCCCCTGAGAACACTGAAGCTTTCTTT	TRBV19	NA	NA	TRBJ1-1
CATLGDGYTF	TGTGCCACCCTCGGGGATGGCTACACCTTC	TRBV12-3/TRBV12-4	NA	few	TRBJ1-2
CASSFEGGAEAFF	TGTGCCAGCAGTTTTGAAGGGGGTGCTGAAGCTTTCTTT	TRBV12-3/TRBV12-4	NA	NA	TRBJ1-1
CASSREGPLAGLGEQYF	TGTGCCAGCAGCCGGGAGGGTCCCCTGGCGGGACTGGGGGAGCAGTACTTC	TRBV28	TRBD2	few	TRBJ2-7
CSVAGGSPDTQYF	TGCAGCGTTGCGGGAGGGAGCCCAGATACGCAGTATTTT	TRBV29-1	TRBD2	many	TRBJ2-3